Below, 21 T cell receptor beta chains from the same sample are listed, as sequenced in a study of regulatory T cells in long-lasting Graves disease. Described time point: newly diagnosed GD, antithyroid drugs for less than 3 months. The authors made the TCR library using RNA they extracted from PBMCs. The authors built TCR beta libraries using iRepertoire HTBI primers and Arm-PCR of CDR3 regions. TCRdb reanalysed the multiplex PCR reads using MiXCR and keeps one entry per CDR3 protein. The sample shows around 480,000 distinct CDR3 sequences, around 15% of them seen only once. This sample was also put to use in a study of T cells in Graves' hyperthyroidism and ophthalmopathy.

Sequencing used peripheral blood mononuclear cells (PBMCs), obtained at new diagnosis, from a patient treated with antithyroid drugs. These receptors were obtained from a man aged 35-49 years with Graves disease.

This clonotype was seen a handful of times. The chain couples TRBV19 to TRBJ2-3; D gene unclear. Germline loops: CDR1 LNHDA, CDR2 SQIVND (reference sequence). The CDR3 totals 14 residues. V lost 1 base and J 4 bases, leaving 9 bases between the germline ends. This CDR3 is CASSIAAVADTQYF. The CDR3 nucleotides are TGTGCCAGTAGTATAGCGGCGGTTGCAGATACGCAGTATTTT.

This clonotype was seen repeatedly, ten times or more. This chain joins TRBV5-1 and TRBJ2-1; 12 bases agree with TRBD2. The junction had 11 bases not matched to a gene; V was cut back by 3 bases and J by 7 bases. There are 17 residues in the CDR3. Germline V gene sequence: CDR1 SGHRS, CDR2 YFSETQ. CDR3 nucleotide sequence: TGCGCCAGCAGCTCGCGCCCCACTAGCGGGAGGCGGAATGAGCAGTTCTTC. This codes for CASSSRPTSGRRNEQFF.

This clonotype was detected many times. This rearrangement joins TRBV6-5 to TRBJ2-7, with unresolved D. The germline V and J ends were trimmed by 3 bases and 0 bases, with 12 bases remaining between them. Germline assignment: CDR1 MNHEY and CDR2 SVGAGI. The CDR3 length is 15 residues. CDR3 sequence: CASSYDEISSYEQYF. CDR3 coding DNA: TGTGCCAGCAGTTATGACGAAATAAGCTCCTACGAGCAGTACTTC.

The table lists this clonotype with a few counts. The gene calls are TRBV19 and TRBJ2-5; D remains unclear. V gave up 2 bases and J gave up 5 bases, with 9 bases separating them. Germline values: CDR1 LNHDA, CDR2 SQIVND (reference sequence). This CDR3 region has 13 residues. The CDR3 loop is CASSISSSETQYF. In DNA form, the CDR3 reads TGTGCCAGTAGTATATCCAGTTCGGAGACCCAGTACTTC.

Turning to this clonotype: A much more abundant neighbour one base away suggests this may be a read error. This chain links TRBV18 with TRBJ2-3; 7 bases match TRBD1. CDR1 and CDR2 from the germline V gene are KGHSH and LQKENI. The CDR3 length is 13 residues. The CDR3 DNA sequence: TGTGCCGGCTCACTAAGGGGGCGGAATACGCAGTATTTT. Encoded protein: CAGSLRGRNTQYF.

Note on this clonotype: A read error may account for a junction end that differs from germline. The V gene is TRBV27, the J gene TRBJ1-6; no clear D. This CDR3 region has 13 residues. The germline gives CDR1 MNHEY, CDR2 SMNVEV (reference sequence). The CDR3 region has the DNA TGTGCCTGCAGTGGACCATATAATTCACCCCTCCACTTT. Translating it yields CACSGPYNSPLHF.

This clonotype was observed many times. A junction end diverges from the germline sequence, so it may reflect a read error. V gene TRBV5-1 combines with J gene TRBJ2-3, with 8 bases identical to TRBD1. Germline CDR1 reads SGHRS; CDR2 reads YFSETQ. The CDR3 sequence is 16 residues long. CDR3 amino acids: CASSLLQGARTDTQYF. DNA for the CDR3: TGTGCCAGCAGCTTACTCCAGGGGGCTCGCACAGATACGCAGTATTTT.

This clonotype was seen at least ten times. The chain recombines TRBV6-1 with TRBJ2-3, with 7 positions matching TRBD1. The CDR3 is 16 amino acids. Germline trimming cut 5 bases from V and 1 base from J; bases unmatched to any gene: 9. The germline gives CDR1 MNHNS, CDR2 SASEGT. CDR3 bases: TGTGCCAGCAGTACGATTCAGGGGGATGGCACAGATACGCAGTATTTT. This sequence encodes CASSTIQGDGTDTQYF.

V gene TRBV20-1 combines with J gene TRBJ2-2, with unresolved D. The CDR3 is 11 amino acids. The V end was cut by 4 bases, the J end by 7 bases, with 7 bases between. The V gene's germline CDR1 is DFQATT and CDR2 SNEGSKA (reference sequence). The CDR3 bases are TGCAGTGCTAAGGATGTCGGGGAGCTGTTTTTT. This codes for CSAKDVGELFF.

V gene TRBV4-2 combines with J gene TRBJ1-1, with TRBD1 identical over 7 bases. Germline CDR1 LGHNA, CDR2 YNFKEQ. V lost 0 bases, J lost 4 bases, and 14 bases stayed unmatched. There are 18 residues in the CDR3. The DNA of the CDR3 is TGTGCCAGCAGCCAAGATCCCCGGACCTCCGAGGGGGCCACTGAAGCTTTCTTT. It translates to CASSQDPRTSEGATEAFF.

This clonotype was observed at least ten times. This sequence joins TRBV6-5 and TRBJ2-7, with D possibly matching TRBD2 (7 bases). Trimming left V 4 bases short and J 2 bases short, with 15 bases between. CDR1 is MNHEY, CDR2 SVGAGI, per germline. This CDR3 region has 15 residues. The CDR3 sequence: CASSSTGRATYEQYF. The CDR3 DNA reads as TGTGCCAGCAGTTCTACAGGGAGGGCTACCTACGAGCAGTACTTC.

The chain employs TRBV7-2 and TRBJ2-5; D gene uncertain. The CDR3 contains 15 residues. Germline V gene lookup returns CDR1 SGHTA and CDR2 FQGNSA. V was clipped by 5 bases and J by 0 bases, with 13 bases between them. CDR3 in DNA: TGTGCCAGCAGCCCCCGAGTCATGTACCAAGAGACCCAGTACTTC. This sequence encodes CASSPRVMYQETQYF.

Of note for this clonotype: A far larger clone is off by one base, so a read error is likely. The J gene is TRBJ2-3, the V gene TRBV3-1, with a possible D match to TRBD1 (5 bases). The closer fit of TRBJ2-7 to the DNA end suggests the J call may be wrong. The CDR3 spans 12 residues. From germline, CDR1 is LGHDT and CDR2 YNNKEL (reference sequence). The CDR3 bases are TGTGCCAGCAGCCAAGATAAGGGGGAGCAGTACTTC. This sequence encodes CASSQDKGEQYF.

This clonotype was counted many times. This chain links TRBV11-1 with TRBJ2-3; 7 nucleotides match TRBD1. CDR3 size: 17 residues. Looked up from germline, CDR1 is SGHAT and CDR2 is FQDESV (reference sequence). Trimming cost V 5 bases and J 4 bases; bases outside gene matches: 15. DNA of the CDR3: TGTGCCAGCAGCAGCCGGGACAGTCCCTCACGTGCAGATACGCAGTATTTT. Residues: CASSSRDSPSRADTQYF.

The chain links TRBV27 to TRBJ1-5; 8 positions agree with TRBD1. CDR1 MNHEY and CDR2 SMNVEV come from the germline V gene (reference sequence). J was trimmed by 7 bases and V by 7 bases; bases with no gene match: 12. This CDR3 is 15 amino acids long. The CDR3 loop is CASKLTGQGGQPQHF. For the CDR3, the DNA is TGTGCCAGCAAACTAACTGGACAGGGAGGCCAGCCCCAGCATTTT.

This clonotype was observed at least ten times. The chain joins TRBV28 to TRBJ2-7, with D perhaps TRBD1 (5 bases). V was clipped by 6 bases and J by 5 bases, with 14 bases between them. The CDR3 covers 13 residues. Germline CDR1 is MDHEN and CDR2 is SYDVKM. CDR3: CASREQVVDEQYF. The CDR3 DNA is TGTGCCAGCAGGGAACAGGTGGTGGACGAGCAGTACTTC. The whole variable domain, remainder taken from reference TRBV28 and TRBJ2-7, is DVKVTQSSRYLVKRTGEKVFLECVQDMDHENMFWYRQDPGLGLRLIYFSYDVKMKEKGDIPEGYSVSREKKERFSLILESASTNQTSMYLCASREQVVDEQYFGPGTRLTVT.

This clonotype was counted ten times or more. In DNA form, the CDR3 reads TGCAGTGCTAGAGATCTAGGACTAGCGGGAGCGCACCAAGAGACCCAGTACTTC. Translating it yields CSARDLGLAGAHQETQYF. The chain joins TRBV20-1 to TRBJ2-5, with 13 bases identical to TRBD2. Germline V gene lookup returns CDR1 DFQATT and CDR2 SNEGSKA (reference sequence). Trimming cost V 0 bases and J 0 bases; bases outside gene matches: 7. The CDR3 sequence is 18 residues long.

This clonotype has ten or more counts. This chain uses TRBV28 with TRBJ1-1, with TRBD1 matching over 7 bases. V was pared by 5 bases and J by 5 bases, with 11 bases of the junction left unmatched. The germline V gene has CDR1 MDHEN and CDR2 SYDVKM. CDR3 length: 15 amino acids. The CDR3 nucleotides read TGTGCCAGCAGTCAGACCGGGACAGTCCTAACTGAAGCTTTCTTT. Its protein is CASSQTGTVLTEAFF.

Note on this clonotype: A much more abundant neighbour one base away suggests this may be a read error. V is TRBV5-1 and J is TRBJ2-1, with 10 bases aligning to TRBD2. Germline lookup yields CDR1 SGHRS and CDR2 YFSETQ. CDR3 length: 15 residues. The J segment lost 9 bases and the V segment lost 1 base, leaving 7 bases of the junction unmatched. CDR3 in amino acids: CASSLTSGKNAEQFF. The DNA of the CDR3 is TGCGCCAGCAGCTTGACTAGCGGGAAAAACGCTGAGCAGTTCTTC.

Many counts were recorded for this clonotype. V is TRBV28 and J is TRBJ2-1; D ambiguous. This CDR3 contains 11 residues. CDR1 MDHEN and CDR2 SYDVKM come from the germline V gene. This CDR3 reads CATVEYNEQFF. The CDR3 DNA reads TGTGCTACAGTTGAATACAATGAGCAGTTCTTC.

This clonotype appeared many times. The chain carries TRBV6-2 or TRBV6-3 and TRBJ2-5, with 14 nucleotides matching TRBD2. The length of the CDR3 is 17 residues. The junction had 8 bases not matched to a gene; V was cut back by 5 bases and J by 3 bases. The germline V gene has CDR1 MNHEY and CDR2 SVGEGT. The CDR3 is CASSDYPGLAGEETQYF. The CDR3 bases are TGTGCCAGCAGTGACTATCCGGGACTAGCGGGGGAAGAGACCCAGTACTTC.